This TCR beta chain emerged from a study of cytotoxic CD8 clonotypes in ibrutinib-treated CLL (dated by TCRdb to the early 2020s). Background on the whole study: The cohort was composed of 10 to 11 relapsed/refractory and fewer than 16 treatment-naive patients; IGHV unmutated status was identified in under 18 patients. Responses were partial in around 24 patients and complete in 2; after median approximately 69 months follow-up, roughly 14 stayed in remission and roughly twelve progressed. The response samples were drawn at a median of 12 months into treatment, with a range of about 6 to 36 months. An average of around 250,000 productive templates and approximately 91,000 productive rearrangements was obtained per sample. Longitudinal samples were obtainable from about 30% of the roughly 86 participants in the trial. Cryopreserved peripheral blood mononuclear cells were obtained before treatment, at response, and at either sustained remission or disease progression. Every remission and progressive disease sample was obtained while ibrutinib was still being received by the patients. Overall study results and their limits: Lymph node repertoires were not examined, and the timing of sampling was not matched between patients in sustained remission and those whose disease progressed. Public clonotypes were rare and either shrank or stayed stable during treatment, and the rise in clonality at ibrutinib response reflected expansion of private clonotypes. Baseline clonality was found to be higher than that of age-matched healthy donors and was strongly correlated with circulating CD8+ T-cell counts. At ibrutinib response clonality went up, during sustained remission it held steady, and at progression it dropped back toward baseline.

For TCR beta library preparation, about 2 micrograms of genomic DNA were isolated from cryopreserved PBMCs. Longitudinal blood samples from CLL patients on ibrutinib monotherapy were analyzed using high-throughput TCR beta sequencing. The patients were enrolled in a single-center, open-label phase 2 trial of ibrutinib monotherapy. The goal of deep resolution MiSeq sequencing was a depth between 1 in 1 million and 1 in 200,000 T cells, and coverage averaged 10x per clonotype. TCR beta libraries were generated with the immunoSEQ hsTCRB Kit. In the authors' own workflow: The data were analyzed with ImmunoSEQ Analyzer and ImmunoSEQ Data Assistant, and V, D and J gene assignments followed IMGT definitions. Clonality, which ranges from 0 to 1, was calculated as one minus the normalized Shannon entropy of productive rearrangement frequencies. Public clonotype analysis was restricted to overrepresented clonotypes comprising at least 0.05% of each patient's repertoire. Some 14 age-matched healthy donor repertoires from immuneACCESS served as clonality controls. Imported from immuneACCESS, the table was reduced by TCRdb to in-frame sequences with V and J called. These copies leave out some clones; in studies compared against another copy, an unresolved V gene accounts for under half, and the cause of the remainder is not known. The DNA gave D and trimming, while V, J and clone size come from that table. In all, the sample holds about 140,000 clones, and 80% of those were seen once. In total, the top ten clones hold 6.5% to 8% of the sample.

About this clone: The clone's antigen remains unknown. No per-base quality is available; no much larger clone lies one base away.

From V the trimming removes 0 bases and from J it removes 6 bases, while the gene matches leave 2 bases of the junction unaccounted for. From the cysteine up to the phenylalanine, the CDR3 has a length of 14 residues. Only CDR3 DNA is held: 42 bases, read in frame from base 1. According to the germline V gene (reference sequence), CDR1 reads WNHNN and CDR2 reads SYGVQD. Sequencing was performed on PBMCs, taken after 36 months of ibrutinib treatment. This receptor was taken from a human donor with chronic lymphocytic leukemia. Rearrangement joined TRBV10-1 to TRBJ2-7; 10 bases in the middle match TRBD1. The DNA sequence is TGCGCCAGCAGTGAGTCGGGACAGGGGATCGAGCAGTACTTC. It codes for CASSESGQGIEQYF.